Listed below are T cell receptor beta chains from one sample, sequenced in a study of T cell repertoires in cytomegalovirus infection. Their recognized antigens are unknown. TCRdb reprocessed the reads with MiXCR, giving one entry per CDR3 protein. The sample contains approximately 500,000 distinct CDR3 sequences, 30% to 35% of which appear only once. This material consisted of cultured PBMCs, taken from culture after CMV antigen stimulation. These receptors all stem from a human donor in good health (CMV status not recorded). Some clones in this sample may be carry-over from other donors' samples. Each CDR3 is given with its conserved first and last residue.

V,J,CDR3
TRBV4-3,TRBJ2-7,CASSQGYGSYEQYF
TRBV19,TRBJ1-5,CASRTAIRAGGQNQPQHF
TRBV27,TRBJ2-4,CASRWTGGNKNIQYF
TRBV9,TRBJ2-3,CASSVAPSSGPDTQYF
TRBV14,TRBJ2-5,CASSQVRTDYKKETQYF
TRBV24-1,TRBJ2-1,CATSDLRPGIFLEGNNEQFF
TRBV20-1,TRBJ1-2,CSARDPVRNYGYTF
TRBV26,TRBJ2-1,CASSSFETAYNEQFF
TRBV5-1,TRBJ2-6,CASSLDRSGANVLTF
TRBV4-2,TRBJ2-3,CASSQIAGAWDTDTQYF
TRBV6-6,TRBJ1-1,CASRGAAEAFF
TRBV6-2/TRBV6-3,TRBJ2-4,CASSYDRVGKAKNIQYF
TRBV7-2,TRBJ2-1,CASSGATTYNEQFF
TRBV15,TRBJ2-5,CATSRDQGEPLQETQYF
TRBV7-2,TRBJ2-5,CASSLDRSIRETQYF
TRBV9,TRBJ2-3,CASSPLRDRAGGSDTQYF
TRBV7-2,TRBJ2-1,CASSSTGTTYNEQFF
TRBV27,TRBJ2-1,CASKGHRGLGYNEQFF
TRBV6-1,TRBJ1-1,CANGPIGGTEAFF
TRBV4-1,TRBJ1-2,CASSPPDGTQNEF
TRBV15,TRBJ1-1,CATSRVVTGTMNTEAFF
TRBV25-1,TRBJ2-2,CASSESIGELFF
TRBV5-1,TRBJ2-3,CASSLEVGAAQYF
TRBV11-2,TRBJ2-1,CASSFEEQGLQFF
TRBV4-3,TRBJ1-2,CASSQSFRTGRGYTF
TRBV12-3/TRBV12-4,TRBJ2-1,CASSLLLAGRPNEQFF
TRBV28,TRBJ1-5,CASSSSAPGDGNQPQHF
TRBV2,TRBJ1-5,CASSDGGSNQPQHF
TRBV18,TRBJ1-5,CASSPRVQQPQHF
TRBV7-8,TRBJ2-5,CASSLGAASQETQYF
TRBV19,TRBJ1-5,CASSRGHRAYQPQHF